These T cell receptor beta chains were read from a single sample in a study of graft-versus-host responses after intestinal transplantation. These TCRs' antigens remain unknown. Repertoires were generated with immunoSEQ multiplex PCR, while TCRdb's copy carries only in-frame clones and drops some. The sample records about 88,000 clones, approximately 90% being singletons. The material was unstimulated CD4+ T cells sorted from spleen or lymph node cells, obtained before transplant. The receptors here all came from a human donor who was the organ donor for an intestinal transplant. Both conserved end residues are part of each CDR3. The order of the fields is CDR3 protein, CDR3 DNA, V gene, D gene, clone size, J gene. A D gene is named only where the DNA matches it firmly. Size values are once, few and many counts, or a class for expanded clones, and some rows have none.

CDR3aa: CASSLARAHNEKLFF; CDR3nt: TGCGCCAGCAGCTTGGCCAGGGCCCATAATGAAAAACTGTTTTTT; v_gene: TRBV5-1; d_gene: NA; abundance: few; j_gene: TRBJ1-4
CDR3aa: CASSVERGGPYEQYF; CDR3nt: TGTGCCAGTAGTGTCGAGCGGGGGGGCCCTTACGAGCAGTACTTC; v_gene: TRBV19; d_gene: TRBD2; abundance: NA; j_gene: TRBJ2-7
CDR3aa: CASSVDRGPGKTEAFF; CDR3nt: TGCGCCAGCAGCGTGGACAGGGGGCCAGGGAAAACTGAAGCTTTCTTT; v_gene: TRBV5-1; d_gene: TRBD1; abundance: NA; j_gene: TRBJ1-1
CDR3aa: CATMTGNEAFF; CDR3nt: TGTGCCACCATGACAGGGAATGAAGCTTTCTTT; v_gene: TRBV10-3; d_gene: TRBD1; abundance: NA; j_gene: TRBJ1-1
CDR3aa: CSTGEWGNEQFF; CDR3nt: TGCAGCACGGGGGAGTGGGGCAATGAGCAGTTCTTC; v_gene: TRBV29-1; d_gene: NA; abundance: NA; j_gene: TRBJ2-1
CDR3aa: CASSLTSGGAETQYF; CDR3nt: TGCGCCAGCAGCTTGACTAGCGGGGGGGCAGAGACCCAGTACTTC; v_gene: TRBV5-1; d_gene: TRBD2; abundance: NA; j_gene: TRBJ2-5
CDR3aa: CASSESRQGGEKLFF; CDR3nt: TGCGCCAGCAGTGAGTCACGGCAGGGGGGCGAAAAACTGTTTTTT; v_gene: TRBV10-1; d_gene: TRBD1; abundance: NA; j_gene: TRBJ1-4
CDR3aa: CASSAGGRAYVELFF; CDR3nt: TGTGCCAGCAGCGCGGGGGGACGAGCGTATGTGGAGCTGTTTTTT; v_gene: TRBV6-5; d_gene: TRBD2; abundance: NA; j_gene: TRBJ2-2
CDR3aa: CASRDTGPDTQYF; CDR3nt: TGTGCCAGCAGGGACACAGGGCCAGATACGCAGTATTTT; v_gene: TRBV2; d_gene: NA; abundance: NA; j_gene: TRBJ2-3
CDR3aa: CASSMGQGVTEAFF; CDR3nt: TGTGCCAGTAGTATGGGACAGGGCGTCACTGAAGCTTTCTTT; v_gene: TRBV19; d_gene: TRBD1; abundance: NA; j_gene: TRBJ1-1
CDR3aa: CASSQDWRVGRNTIYF; CDR3nt: TGTGCCAGCAGCCAAGACTGGCGTGTGGGGCGAAACACCATATATTTT; v_gene: TRBV14; d_gene: NA; abundance: NA; j_gene: TRBJ1-3
CDR3aa: CASSIWQNTGELFF; CDR3nt: TGTGCCAGTAGTATTTGGCAAAACACCGGGGAGCTGTTTTTT; v_gene: TRBV19; d_gene: NA; abundance: NA; j_gene: TRBJ2-2
CDR3aa: CASSVNRADTQYF; CDR3nt: TGTGCCAGCAGCGTCAATCGGGCAGATACGCAGTATTTT; v_gene: TRBV7-6; d_gene: NA; abundance: NA; j_gene: TRBJ2-3
CDR3aa: CASTPGNTGELFF; CDR3nt: TGTGCCAGTACTCCAGGGAACACCGGGGAGCTGTTTTTT; v_gene: TRBV19; d_gene: NA; abundance: NA; j_gene: TRBJ2-2
CDR3aa: CASNRQGSYEQYF; CDR3nt: TGTGCCAGCAATCGACAGGGCTCCTACGAGCAGTACTTC; v_gene: TRBV27; d_gene: TRBD1; abundance: NA; j_gene: TRBJ2-7
CDR3aa: CAITQRNARLLDGNEQFF; CDR3nt: TGTGCCATCACCCAGAGGAATGCTAGGCTCTTAGATGGCAATGAGCAGTTCTTC; v_gene: TRBV10-3; d_gene: NA; abundance: NA; j_gene: TRBJ2-1
CDR3aa: CASSLSGTGQKLFF; CDR3nt: TGTGCCAGCAGTTTATCCGGGACAGGGCAAAAACTGTTTTTT; v_gene: TRBV27; d_gene: TRBD1; abundance: NA; j_gene: TRBJ1-4
CDR3aa: CASSPLASGLTEAFF; CDR3nt: TGTGCCAGCAGTCCGCTAGCGTCGGGACTTACTGAAGCTTTCTTT; v_gene: TRBV27; d_gene: NA; abundance: NA; j_gene: TRBJ1-1
CDR3aa: CSVASETQYF; CDR3nt: TGCAGTGTAGCTAGCGAGACCCAGTACTTC; v_gene: TRBV20-1; d_gene: NA; abundance: NA; j_gene: TRBJ2-5
CDR3aa: CASSPMGLADNEQFF; CDR3nt: TGTGCCAGCTCACCAATGGGACTAGCGGACAATGAGCAGTTCTTC; v_gene: TRBV18; d_gene: TRBD2; abundance: NA; j_gene: TRBJ2-1
CDR3aa: CASSFSRRDTGELFF; CDR3nt: TGTGCCAGCAGCTTCTCAAGGCGGGACACCGGGGAGCTGTTTTTT; v_gene: TRBV5-6; d_gene: NA; abundance: NA; j_gene: TRBJ2-2
CDR3aa: CASSQRVFTDTQYF; CDR3nt: TGTGCCAGCAGCCAACGGGTTTTCACAGATACGCAGTATTTT; v_gene: TRBV14; d_gene: NA; abundance: NA; j_gene: TRBJ2-3
CDR3aa: CASRPDGLRGGTQYF; CDR3nt: TGTGCCAGCCGCCCGGATGGCCTCCGGGGGGGGACCCAGTACTTC; v_gene: TRBV6-5; d_gene: TRBD2; abundance: NA; j_gene: TRBJ2-5
CDR3aa: CASSLLRTVNQGVTEAFF; CDR3nt: TGTGCCAGCAGCCTACTCCGGACAGTAAACCAGGGGGTCACTGAAGCTTTCTTT; v_gene: TRBV11-2; d_gene: TRBD1; abundance: NA; j_gene: TRBJ1-1
CDR3aa: CASSPDPTVREAIYF; CDR3nt: TGTGCCAGCAGCCCAGACCCGACGGTACGGGAGGCCATATATTTT; v_gene: TRBV9; d_gene: NA; abundance: NA; j_gene: TRBJ1-3
CDR3aa: CASSVGAPGSGNTIYF; CDR3nt: TGTGCCAGCAGCGTGGGCGCACCCGGCTCTGGAAACACCATATATTTT; v_gene: TRBV9; d_gene: NA; abundance: NA; j_gene: TRBJ1-3
CDR3aa: CAWKPGLAGASYEQYF; CDR3nt: TGTGCCTGGAAACCGGGACTAGCGGGAGCCTCCTACGAGCAGTACTTC; v_gene: TRBV30; d_gene: TRBD2; abundance: NA; j_gene: TRBJ2-7
CDR3aa: CASSLDKSTDTQYF; CDR3nt: TGCGCCAGCAGCCTGGACAAAAGCACAGATACGCAGTATTTT; v_gene: TRBV5-1; d_gene: NA; abundance: NA; j_gene: TRBJ2-3
CDR3aa: CASSNRGYGYTF; CDR3nt: TGTGCCAGTAGTAACAGGGGCTATGGCTACACCTTC; v_gene: TRBV19; d_gene: TRBD1; abundance: NA; j_gene: TRBJ1-2
CDR3aa: CASSLQPGRDEQYF; CDR3nt: TGCGCCAGCAGCTTGCAACCTGGCAGGGACGAGCAGTACTTC; v_gene: TRBV5-1; d_gene: NA; abundance: NA; j_gene: TRBJ2-7
CDR3aa: CASTEAGRKEKLFF; CDR3nt: TGTGCCAGCACTGAAGCGGGCCGGAAGGAGAAACTGTTTTTT; v_gene: TRBV27; d_gene: NA; abundance: NA; j_gene: TRBJ1-4
CDR3aa: CSAGLQVSQHF; CDR3nt: TGCAGTGCGGGACTACAGGTTTCCCAGCATTTT; v_gene: TRBV20-1; d_gene: NA; abundance: NA; j_gene: TRBJ1-5
CDR3aa: CASSMDLQGEQYF; CDR3nt: TGTGCCAGTAGTATGGACCTTCAGGGCGAGCAGTACTTC; v_gene: TRBV19; d_gene: NA; abundance: NA; j_gene: TRBJ2-7
CDR3aa: CASSSHRNEQFF; CDR3nt: TGTGCCAGCAGCTCACACCGCAATGAGCAGTTCTTC; v_gene: TRBV7-2; d_gene: NA; abundance: NA; j_gene: TRBJ2-1
CDR3aa: CASGWSSGELFF; CDR3nt: TGCGCCAGCGGTTGGAGCAGTGGGGAGCTGTTTTTT; v_gene: TRBV10-2; d_gene: NA; abundance: NA; j_gene: TRBJ2-2
CDR3aa: CASSSTDRLNTEAFF; CDR3nt: TGTGCCAGCAGCTCCACGGACAGGTTGAACACTGAAGCTTTCTTT; v_gene: TRBV7-9; d_gene: TRBD1; abundance: NA; j_gene: TRBJ1-1
CDR3aa: CASSFGTGDGYTF; CDR3nt: TGCGCCAGCAGTTTCGGGACAGGGGATGGCTACACCTTC; v_gene: TRBV10-1; d_gene: TRBD1; abundance: NA; j_gene: TRBJ1-2
CDR3aa: CASRRLRYTEAFF; CDR3nt: TGTGCCAGCAGGCGTCTGAGGTACACTGAAGCTTTCTTT; v_gene: TRBV6-1; d_gene: NA; abundance: NA; j_gene: TRBJ1-1
CDR3aa: CASSASGTGSDEQYF; CDR3nt: TGCGCCAGCAGCGCCTCCGGGACAGGGTCCGACGAGCAGTACTTC; v_gene: TRBV5-1; d_gene: TRBD1; abundance: NA; j_gene: TRBJ2-7
CDR3aa: CASSELKGHGYTF; CDR3nt: TGTGCCAGCAGTGAATTAAAGGGGCATGGCTACACCTTC; v_gene: TRBV25-1; d_gene: NA; abundance: NA; j_gene: TRBJ1-2